Listed here is a single T cell receptor (beta chain). Germline values: CDR1 SQVTM, CDR2 ANQGSEA. The CDR3 has 11 residues. V gave up 4 bases and J gave up 4 bases, with 8 bases separating them. Amplification of TCR beta CDR3 regions used RNA as the template. A set of HTBI primers served as the primers for a first-round RT-PCR of the TCR CDR3. A single record per CDR3 protein comes from TCRdb applying MiXCR to the multiplex PCR reads. The table records about 360,000 distinct CDR3 sequences, about a fifth of them present only once. This sample is part of a study of T cells in Graves' hyperthyroidism and ophthalmopathy.

This sequence was found in a woman aged 18-30 years with Graves' hyperthyroidism. Input material: blood. The V and J genes are TRBV29-1 and TRBJ2-7; no definite D call. The chain's CDR3 is CSVASVYEQYF. The CDR3 DNA is TGCAGCGTTGCCTCAGTTTACGAGCAGTACTTC.